This is a list of T cell receptor beta chains from one sample in a study of beta chain features in type 1 diabetes. Assay used: immunoSEQ multiplex PCR; TCRdb lists only in-frame clones, some missing. Among 250,000 or so clones listed, about a fifth were seen once. Material: naive CD4+ T cells from blood. The receptors stem from a woman in her thirties or forties with type 1 diabetes. The CDR3 runs from the conserved cysteine through the conserved F or W. D genes are given only for firm matches. Size values are once, few and many counts, or a class for expanded clones, and some rows have none.

V	D	J	size	CDR3	DNA
TRBV23-1	NA	TRBJ2-5	few	CASRRTPQETQYF	TGCGCCAGCAGGAGGACTCCCCAAGAGACCCAGTACTTC
TRBV29-1	NA	TRBJ2-7	NA	CSVEQGRDEQYF	TGCAGCGTTGAACAGGGGCGCGACGAGCAGTACTTC
TRBV5-1	TRBD2	TRBJ2-5	few	CASSGLSGGAEETQYF	TGCGCCAGCAGCGGACTAAGCGGGGGGGCCGAAGAGACCCAGTACTTC
TRBV9	NA	TRBJ2-1	NA	CASSGSGYPYNEQFF	TGTGCCAGCAGCGGGTCGGGGTATCCCTACAATGAGCAGTTCTTC
TRBV6-1	NA	TRBJ1-6	NA	CASSVGDSNSPLHF	TGTGCCAGCAGTGTCGGGGACTCAAATTCACCCCTCCACTTT
TRBV7-9	NA	TRBJ1-1	few	CASENFNTEAFF	TGTGCCAGCGAGAACTTCAACACTGAAGCTTTCTTT
TRBV18	NA	TRBJ2-7	NA	CASSPSVSSYEQYF	TGTGCCAGCTCACCGTCGGTTAGCTCCTACGAGCAGTACTTC
TRBV18	TRBD1	TRBJ1-1	few	CASSVRDRPNTEAFF	TGTGCCAGCTCAGTAAGGGACAGGCCGAACACTGAAGCTTTCTTT
TRBV18	NA	TRBJ1-2	few	CASSQSGRHGYTF	TGTGCCAGCTCACAATCCGGCAGGCATGGCTACACCTTC
TRBV30	TRBD1	TRBJ1-5	NA	CAWSRQGDQPQHF	TGTGCCTGGAGTCGACAGGGAGATCAGCCCCAGCATTTT
TRBV5-1	NA	TRBJ1-2	few	CASSLAGLNYGYTF	TGCGCCAGCAGCTTGGCCGGTCTCAACTATGGCTACACCTTC
TRBV18	TRBD1	TRBJ2-5	NA	CASSPTGGQETQYF	TGTGCCAGCTCACCCACAGGGGGACAAGAGACCCAGTACTTC